This TCR beta chain appears in the sequencing data of a study of B cell selection in AIRE deficiency (dated by TCRdb to about 2019). A note on the overall study: A comparison of TCRbeta repertoires of sorted blood CD4+ conventional T cells and regulatory T cells was made between AIRE-deficient patients and healthy controls. The TCR-sequenced cohort comprised roughly five AIRE-deficient APECED patients and roughly five healthy control donors.

Worth noting for this clone: Its antigen target is currently unknown. No base qualities exist here, and no much larger clone lies one base off it.

The immunoSEQ platform was used to sequence the TCRbeta chains. Processing in the source paper ran as follows. About 1x10^5 distinct in-frame TCRbeta sequences from patients and just over 1.3x10^5 from healthy donors were obtained from pooled conventional T cell repertoires. Treg TCRbeta sequences found in two or more individuals were classed as public, and these public Treg TCRbeta sequences were then looked for in Tconv repertoires. Differences between groups were assessed using Mann-Whitney U tests with Bonferroni-Dunn correction in GraphPad Prism 7.03. Entries here come from immuneACCESS through TCRdb and include only in-frame sequences with V and J called. Some clones fail to appear in such tables; in the studies checked, an unresolved V gene covers under half of the shortfall, and the cause of the remainder is unknown. That table furnishes V, J and clone size, whereas the DNA furnished D and trimming. The sample profile shows 20,000 to 30,000 clones; roughly 96% of them were found once. The ten largest clones represent around 0.22% of the sample.

Conventional CD4 T cells were sorted as CD4+CD127+ cells. Control samples were obtained from healthy donors who were not related to the patients. Sorting of Tconv and Treg cells intended for TCRbeta sequencing was performed on a FACSAria flow cytometer. The sorted cells went into 5-ml round-bottom polystyrene tubes, and the dry cell pellets were then frozen at -80 degrees C until sequencing. V loses 0 bases of germline sequence and J loses 4 bases, and the interval between the two ends is 11 bases. The CDR3, from cysteine to phenylalanine, totals 15 residues. The entry retains the CDR3 DNA only, 45 bases that are in frame from base 1. Via the germline V gene, CDR1 is SGDLS and CDR2 YYNGEE. Overall study outcomes, separate from this receptor: Only TCRbeta chains were sequenced, and less than 45% of the Treg sequences shared among healthy donors were also detected in healthy Tconv cells, possibly owing to differing TCRalpha chains. CDR3s were shorter in shared Treg sequences, reflecting a bias toward rearrangements that have few non-templated nucleotide insertions. TCRBV gene usage, CDR3 length and TCR diversity in Tconv and Treg cells from AIRE-deficient patients were found to be similar to those in cells from healthy donors. Among roughly 3,700 shared Treg TCRbeta sequences, approximately 30% were found to be shared only among healthy donors and approximately 9.3% only among patients, suggesting that Treg selection is less efficient in the absence of AIRE. About 30% of Treg TCRbeta sequences shared among healthy donors appeared in patient Tconv cells, suggesting diversion of Treg-biased clones into the Tconv compartment.

The source of this sequence is a human donor in good health. The receptor chain draws on TRBV9 and TRBJ2-1; the D call is tentative, TRBD1 or TRBD2, as each matches 6 bases. The sample taken for sequencing was CD4+CD127+ conventional T cells sorted from PBMCs. DNA sequence: TGTGCCAGCAGCGTAGGCGGGACACAATACAATGAGCAGTTCTTC. This translates into CASSVGGTQYNEQFF.